This T cell receptor beta chain was found in a study of PD-1 blockade in classical Hodgkin lymphoma. Study-level findings and limits: Newly diagnosed and completely responding patients shared comparable baseline diversity. Healthy donors were reported to have higher baseline TCR diversity than newly diagnosed patients.

V was trimmed by 4 bases and J by 4 bases, leaving 17 bases between them. The V gene's germline CDR1 is SGHRS and CDR2 YFSETQ. There are 15 residues in the CDR3. All the patients suffered relapse after autologous stem cell transplantation, and brentuximab vedotin exposure differed. A note on this clone: The antigen is undetermined.

The data were produced by immunoSEQ multiplex PCR, yet TCRdb's version contains in-frame clones alone and is incomplete. This sample has 14,000 to 15,000 clones, with about 60% found just once. The TCR comes from a human donor with classical Hodgkin lymphoma. The genes are TRBV5-1 and TRBJ2-5; D perhaps matches TRBD2 (7 bases). The source was peripheral blood mononuclear cells (PBMCs), collected at baseline. The CDR3 coding sequence is TGCGCCAGCAGCAACGGGGGAGGGGGAGGAGAGACCCAGTACTTC. It yields the protein CASSNGGGGGETQYF.